Following are 30 T cell receptor beta chains from one sample sequenced in a study of T cells after yellow fever vaccination. From the 5' RACE reads, TCRdb called clonotypes with MiXCR, one entry per CDR3 protein. The table includes 280,000 or so distinct CDR3 sequences, 8.7% detected once. The material sequenced was CD4+ T cells sorted from PBMCs, taken 5 days after the yellow fever booster vaccination. The receptors shown here come from a man aged 18-30 years who received the YFV17D yellow fever vaccine.

In this sample, this clonotype turned up many times. This chain connects TRBV19 to TRBJ2-7; D is uncertain. V was shortened by 1 base and J by 3 bases, with 13 bases between the two germline ends. The CDR3 is 15 residues long. CDR1 LNHDA and CDR2 SQIVND come from the germline V gene (reference sequence). The chain's CDR3 is CASSIVVDGHYEQYV. CDR3 sequence (DNA): TGTGCCAGTAGTATAGTAGTAGACGGCCACTACGAGCAGTACGTC.

This clonotype occurred many times. The V call is TRBV10-1, the J call TRBJ2-2, with D perhaps matching TRBD2 (7 bases). Germline lookup yields CDR1 WNHNN and CDR2 SYGVQD (reference sequence). The CDR3 loop spans 15 amino acids. With 5 bases removed from V and 1 base from J, the gap between germline ends came to 11 bases. The CDR3 bases are TGCGCCAGCAGTCGCGGGGGACAGAACACCGGGGAGCTGTTTTTT. It specifies CASSRGGQNTGELFF.

The rearrangement joins TRBV28 to TRBJ2-3, with D tentatively TRBD1 or TRBD2 (5 bases each). Germline CDR1 MDHEN, CDR2 SYDVKM. V gave up 7 bases and J gave up 1 base, with 21 bases separating them. The CDR3 totals 17 residues. The CDR3 here is CASKRRLSQGRTDTQYF. CDR3 in DNA: TGTGCCAGCAAGCGGAGGCTTTCTCAGGGACGCACAGATACGCAGTATTTT.

This clonotype was found a few times. The V call is TRBV7-9, the J call TRBJ2-2, with D uncertain. The CDR3 contains 16 residues. Germline V lookup: CDR1 SEHNR, CDR2 FQNEAQ (reference sequence). Trimming left V 5 bases short and J 4 bases short, with 17 bases between. Written as DNA, the CDR3 is TGTGCCAGCAGCGCCGACGTGGGGATGAGCACCGGGGAGCTGTTTTTT. Translation gives CASSADVGMSTGELFF.

V usage is TRBV27 and J usage is TRBJ1-6; 7 nucleotides align to TRBD1. V lost 4 bases, J lost 0 bases, and 3 bases stayed unmatched. Germline lookup yields CDR1 MNHEY and CDR2 SMNVEV (reference sequence). The CDR3 loop spans 16 amino acids. CDR3 coding DNA: TGTGCCAGCAGTTCGCACAGGGGCTCCTATAATTCACCCCTCCACTTT. Amino acid sequence: CASSSHRGSYNSPLHF.

This rearrangement joins TRBV6-6 to TRBJ1-1; D uncertain. Germline V gene sequence: CDR1 MNHNY, CDR2 SVGAGI (reference sequence). The CDR3 length is 14 residues. V shed 0 bases and J shed 2 bases, with 7 bases lying between them. CDR3 sequence: CASSYSQSNTEAFF. CDR3 DNA sequence: TGTGCCAGCAGTTACTCACAGAGTAACACTGAAGCTTTCTTT.

This clonotype was detected only once. The V gene is TRBV2, the J gene TRBJ2-1; D remains unclear. The V end was cut by 0 bases, the J end by 2 bases, with 8 bases between. The CDR3 is 15 residues long. From germline, CDR1 is SNHLY and CDR2 FYNNEI. The CDR3 bases are TGTGCCAGCAGTGAAGCAGTGCTAGCCTACAATGAGCAGTTCTTC. Translated, it gives CASSEAVLAYNEQFF.

This clonotype was detected only a few times. The chain joins TRBV4-2 to TRBJ1-2, with TRBD1 identical over 7 bases. Germline V lookup: CDR1 LGHNA, CDR2 YNFKEQ. V lost 0 bases, J lost 7 bases, and 5 bases stayed unmatched. The CDR3 has 14 amino acids. This chain's CDR3 is CASSQDGQGGGYTF. CDR3 nucleotide sequence: TGTGCCAGCAGCCAAGATGGGCAGGGGGGTGGCTACACCTTC.

The CDR3 bases are TGTGCCAGCAGCTTCAACTCTGGGGCCAACGTCCTGACTTTC. As protein: CASSFNSGANVLTF. J is TRBJ2-6 and V is TRBV7-3; D is undetermined. The germline gives CDR1 SGHTA, CDR2 FQGTGA. The length of the CDR3 is 14 residues. V gave up 3 bases and J gave up 0 bases, with 3 bases separating them.

This clonotype was found a few times. The chain carries TRBV27 and TRBJ2-6; 9 bases agree with TRBD1. J gave up 0 bases and V 3 bases, and 6 bases lay outside the gene matches. The CDR3 totals 18 residues. Germline CDR1 is MNHEY and CDR2 is SMNVEV (reference sequence). CDR3 in DNA: TGTGCCAGCAGTTTGCGGACAGGGGCCATCTCTGGGGCCAACGTCCTGACTTTC. It encodes CASSLRTGAISGANVLTF. Variable domain in full (rest from reference TRBV27 and TRBJ2-6): EAQVTQNPRYLITVTGKKLTVTCSQNMNHEYMSWYRQDPGLGLRQIYYSMNVEVTDKGDVPEGYKVSRKEKRNFPLILESPSPNQTSLYFCASSLRTGAISGANVLTFGAGSRLTVL.

This clonotype was counted at least ten times. The chain joins TRBV6-5 to TRBJ2-5; D remains unclear. Deletions cut 4 bases from V and 5 bases from J, with 14 bases between. Germline CDR1 reads MNHEY; CDR2 reads SVGAGI. The CDR3 runs 14 residues. The CDR3 here is CASSSTGRRETQYF. Written as DNA, the CDR3 is TGTGCCAGCAGTTCCACGGGCCGCCGGGAGACCCAGTACTTC.

This sequence joins TRBV7-3 and TRBJ2-5, with D maybe TRBD1 (6 bases). The CDR3 is 17 amino acids. The germline CDR1 and CDR2 sequences are SGHTA and FQGTGA. V was cut by 3 bases and J by 3 bases, with 20 bases left in between. The CDR3 loop is CASSFPQRTGSEETQYF. The CDR3 nucleotides read TGTGCCAGCAGCTTCCCCCAACGAACAGGGTCGGAAGAGACCCAGTACTTC.

The table lists this clonotype with a few counts. V and J are TRBV5-6 and TRBJ1-1; unclear D gene. CDR1 is SGHDT and CDR2 is YYEEEE in the germline V gene. This CDR3 contains 14 residues. V dropped 3 bases and J dropped 1 base, with 10 bases sitting between them. For the CDR3, the DNA is TGTGCCAGCAGCTCTGGACCGGAGAACACTGAAGCTTTCTTT. Translating it yields CASSSGPENTEAFF.

This chain connects TRBV20-1 to TRBJ2-1, with TRBD1 matching 12 bases. Germline-derived CDR1 and CDR2 are DFQATT and SNEGSKA (reference sequence). J was trimmed by 6 bases and V by 4 bases; bases with no gene match: 7. The CDR3 extends over 15 amino acids. Here the CDR3 DNA reads TGCAGTGCTAAGGGGGGACAGGGGGCCTCCAATGAGCAGTTCTTC. Amino acids: CSAKGGQGASNEQFF.

This clonotype has only a few counts. The chain uses TRBV5-1 and TRBJ2-2, with no clear D. The CDR3 runs to 14 residues. The V end lost 2 bases, the J end lost 1 base, and 6 bases lay between the germline ends. CDR1 SGHRS and CDR2 YFSETQ come from the germline V gene. CDR3: CASSFGENTGELFF. Written as DNA, the CDR3 is TGCGCCAGCAGCTTCGGAGAGAACACCGGGGAGCTGTTTTTT.

The gene calls are TRBV6-5 and TRBJ1-2; 7 nucleotides agree with TRBD1. Per the germline V gene, CDR1 is MNHEY and CDR2 is SVGAGI. The CDR3 is 14 residues long. Trimming at V came to 4 bases and at J to 3 bases, leaving 5 bases not matched to a gene. The CDR3 spells CASSSQGQYYGYTF. CDR3 nucleotide sequence: TGTGCCAGCAGTTCACAGGGACAGTACTATGGCTACACCTTC.

V gene TRBV18 combines with J gene TRBJ1-1; TRBD1 matches 8 bases. This CDR3 is built from 16 residues. The germline CDR1 and CDR2 sequences are KGHSH and LQKENI. J was trimmed by 1 base and V by 2 bases; bases with no gene match: 6. The CDR3 coding sequence is TGTGCCAGCTCACCAAGGACAGGGTTCCGGAACACTGAAGCTTTCTTT. It encodes CASSPRTGFRNTEAFF.

This clonotype has a handful of counts. The CDR3 loop is CASSLTRGYNEQFF. CDR3 coding DNA: TGTGCCAGCAGCTTAACCAGGGGCTACAATGAGCAGTTCTTC. The chain couples TRBV11-2 to TRBJ2-1; D is perhaps TRBD1 (6 bases). The CDR3 is 14 amino acids. Looked up from germline, CDR1 is SGHAT and CDR2 is FQNNGV. Between the trimmed V and J ends, which lost 2 bases and 3 bases, there was a span of 8 bases. Supplemented by reference TRBV11-2 and TRBJ2-1, the full variable domain reads EAGVAQSPRYKIIEKRQSVAFWCNPISGHATLYWYQQILGQGPKLLIQFQNNGVVDDSQLPKDRFSAERLKGVDSTLKIQPAKLEDSAVYLCASSLTRGYNEQFFGPGTRLTVL.

Only a few counts were recorded for this clonotype. This chain links TRBV7-2 with TRBJ1-6; no clear D gene. The CDR3 totals 15 residues. Germline lookup yields CDR1 SGHTA and CDR2 FQGNSA. V shed 1 base and J shed 7 bases, with 11 bases lying between them. The CDR3: CASSLVGRTNSPLHF. Here the CDR3 DNA reads TGTGCCAGCAGCTTAGTCGGACGCACGAATTCACCCCTCCACTTT. The entire variable domain, with the rest obtained from reference TRBV7-2 and TRBJ1-6, is as follows: GAGVSQSPSNKVTEKGKDVELRCDPISGHTALYWYRQSLGQGLEFLIYFQGNSAPDKSGLPSDRFSAERTGGSVSTLTIQRTQQEDSAVYLCASSLVGRTNSPLHFGNGTRLTVT.

This clonotype was counted a few times. V gene TRBV6-5 combines with J gene TRBJ2-3; D might be TRBD2 (7 bases). Between the trimmed V and J ends, which lost 8 bases and 3 bases, there was a span of 18 bases. The CDR3 is 15 amino acids. Germline CDR1 reads MNHEY; CDR2 reads SVGAGI. CDR3 nucleotides: TGTGCCAGCCTAAGGGGTGGGGGGGCTACAGATACGCAGTATTTT. Translating it yields CASLRGGGATDTQYF.

Only a few counts were recorded for this clonotype. The V call is TRBV7-3, the J call TRBJ2-3, with D perhaps matching TRBD2 (5 bases). This CDR3 has 13 amino acids. Germline loops: CDR1 SGHTA, CDR2 FQGTGA. The germline V and J ends were trimmed by 1 base and 6 bases, with 8 bases remaining between them. CDR3 nucleotides: TGTGCCAGCAGCTTAAGAGGGCTGGATACGCAGTATTTT. This sequence encodes CASSLRGLDTQYF.

The chain uses TRBV20-1 and TRBJ1-5; D remains ambiguous. This CDR3 has 12 amino acids. From germline, CDR1 is DFQATT and CDR2 SNEGSKA (reference sequence). V lost 6 bases to trimming and J lost 3 bases, with 9 bases between them. The CDR3 coding sequence is TGCAGTGCCCGTGAGGTCAATCAGCCCCAGCATTTT. It translates to CSAREVNQPQHF.

This clonotype was observed a few times. The V call is TRBV6-5, the J call TRBJ2-3; 9 bases are a match to TRBD2. The ends lost 6 bases at V and 5 bases at J; junction bases unmatched: 6. Germline lookup yields CDR1 MNHEY and CDR2 SVGAGI. This CDR3 comprises 14 residues. CDR3 in DNA: TGTGCCAGCAGCCGGCTAGCGGGGAGAGATACGCAGTATTTT. Protein sequence: CASSRLAGRDTQYF.

This sequence joins TRBV4-1 and TRBJ1-2, with TRBD1 as a possible D gene (6 bases). The CDR3 sequence is 15 residues long. The V gene's germline CDR1 is MGHRA and CDR2 YSYEKL. Trimming removed 2 bases at V and 1 base at J, with 11 bases between. The CDR3 DNA reads TGCGCCAGCAGCCAACCTCTCAGGGGTAACTATGGCTACACCTTC. Translated: CASSQPLRGNYGYTF.

This clonotype appeared a few times. The CDR3 DNA follows: TGTGCCAGCCGACTTTGGGACAGGAACACCGGGGAGCTGTTTTTT. It encodes CASRLWDRNTGELFF. The genes are TRBV27 and TRBJ2-2; the match to TRBD1 covers 7 bases. The junction had 7 bases not matched to a gene; V was cut back by 8 bases and J by 1 base. Germline CDR1 is MNHEY and CDR2 is SMNVEV (reference sequence). The CDR3 sequence is 15 residues long.

There are a few counts of this clonotype. The J gene is TRBJ2-7, the V gene TRBV25-1; D is undetermined. The CDR3 runs to 15 residues. Trimming left V 1 base short and J 1 base short, with 11 bases between. Germline V gives CDR1 MGHDK, CDR2 SYGVNS. The CDR3 nucleotides read TGTGCCAGCAGTGAATGGTCTCCTGGGTCCTACGAGCAGTACGTC. Its protein is CASSEWSPGSYEQYV.

This clonotype was observed a few times. V is TRBV4-2 and J is TRBJ2-4, with a possible D match to TRBD2 (5 bases). This CDR3 has 15 residues. Trimming took off 0 bases at V and 2 bases at J, with 8 bases between the two ends. Germline lookup yields CDR1 LGHNA and CDR2 YNFKEQ. The CDR3 sequence is CASSQDGGSKNIQYF. The CDR3 region has the DNA TGTGCCAGCAGCCAAGATGGCGGGTCCAAAAACATTCAGTACTTC.

This clonotype was counted between two and nine times. This rearrangement joins TRBV5-1 to TRBJ2-2, with D possibly being TRBD1 or TRBD2 (7 bases each). V lost 4 bases and J 8 bases, leaving 18 bases between the germline ends. CDR1 and CDR2 (germline): SGHRS, YFSETQ. The CDR3 length is 15 residues. The CDR3 region has the DNA TGCGCCAGCAGCCCCAGGGGGGGCGAAATTGGGGAGCTGTTTTTT. Its protein product is CASSPRGGEIGELFF.

This clonotype was seen a handful of times. The J gene is TRBJ1-2, the V gene TRBV12-3 or TRBV12-4; the D is unclear. Trimming took 1 base from V and 7 from J, leaving 7 bases between them. The CDR3 contains 12 residues. The CDR3 sequence: CASSLGVSGYTF. CDR3 nucleotides: TGTGCCAGCAGTTTAGGGGTTTCTGGCTACACCTTC.

This clonotype has only a few counts. This chain uses TRBV10-3 with TRBJ2-5; TRBD2 agrees at 7 bases. Germline V gene data show CDR1 as ENHRY and CDR2 as SYGVKD. The CDR3 is 15 amino acids. V gave up 8 bases and J gave up 5 bases; unmatched junction bases: 14. DNA of the CDR3: TGTGCCATCTCTCCCCAGCGGGGCCAGGGTGAGACCCAGTACTTC. Its protein product is CAISPQRGQGETQYF.